This record concerns one T cell receptor beta chain sequence. This entry belongs to a study of blood T cell repertoires in COVID-19. Assay used: immunoSEQ multiplex PCR; TCRdb lists only in-frame clones, some missing. The sample has roughly 670,000 clones, approximately 90% seen once. The CDR3 extends over 14 amino acids. Germline V lookup: CDR1 SGHNT, CDR2 YENEEA. V was shortened by 3 bases and J by 2 bases, with 11 bases between the two germline ends. This rearrangement joins TRBV11-3 to TRBJ2-7; D is possibly TRBD1 (6 bases). This clonotype was obtained from a woman between 18 and 30 years old with acute or convalescent COVID-19. Sequencing was performed on peripheral blood. CDR3 sequence reads: CASSFGQPPYEQYF. The CDR3, as DNA: TGTGCCAGCAGCTTCGGACAGCCTCCCTACGAGCAGTACTTC.